A selection of T cell receptor beta chains follows, all from one sample in a study of breast tumors, draining lymph nodes, adjacent tissues. TCRdb called the multiplex PCR reads again in MiXCR, with one record for every CDR3 protein. The sample consists of 70,000 to 95,000 distinct CDR3 sequences, approximately 19% of them appearing once. Sequenced sample: axillary lymph node tissue. Every receptor here comes from a female donor with breast cancer. Some clones in this sample may be carry-over from other donors' samples. CDR3s include the opening cysteine and the closing phenylalanine or tryptophan. Each record gives: V gene, J gene, clone size, D gene, CDR3 length, CDR3 DNA, CDR3 protein. A D gene is named only where the DNA matches it firmly. Some rows mark clone size as missing; the rest say once, few, many or name a class of expanded clone.

TRBV6-2/TRBV6-3,TRBJ2-7,.,TRBD1,14,TGTGCCAGCAGAACCGGGACAGGGATTTTCGAGCAGTACTTC,CASRTGTGIFEQYF
TRBV11-2,TRBJ2-1,many,.,15,TGTGCCAGCAGCTTAGAGGCCGGAAGATACAATGAGCAGTTCTTC,CASSLEAGRYNEQFF
TRBV30,TRBJ2-7,.,.,15,TGTGCCTGGAGTTCCTTTCCCAGGGGATCTCACGAGCAGTACTTC,CAWSSFPRGSHEQYF
TRBV15,TRBJ2-4,few,TRBD1,12,TGTGCCACTGCAGGGGGCGCAAACATTCAGTACTTC,CATAGGANIQYF
TRBV15,TRBJ2-7,many,.,15,TGTGCCACCAGCAGAGGGGCAGGGAGCTCCTACGAGCAGTACTTC,CATSRGAGSSYEQYF
TRBV28,TRBJ1-2,many,.,13,TGTGCCAGTCTCGGGACCGAGATGTCTGGCTACACCTTC,CASLGTEMSGYTF
TRBV7-2,TRBJ2-7,many,.,15,TGTGCCAGCAGCCCCCTCGCGCACTCCTCCTACGAGCAGTACTTC,CASSPLAHSSYEQYF
TRBV29-1,TRBJ2-7,.,TRBD2,12,TGCAGCGGCGGACTAGCGGGAGGAAGGCAGTACTTC,CSGGLAGGRQYF
TRBV30,TRBJ1-4,few,.,12,TGTGCCTGGAGTCCCACGGGTGAAAAACTGTTTTTT,CAWSPTGEKLFF
TRBV27,TRBJ2-5,many,.,14,TGTGCCAGCAGTACAGCCCGGAGGCGGGAGACCCAGTACTTC,CASSTARRRETQYF
TRBV5-4,TRBJ1-4,many,.,15,TGTGCCAGCAGCTTGGACGGCGCAACTAATGAAAAACTGTTTTTT,CASSLDGATNEKLFF
TRBV19,TRBJ2-3,many,TRBD2,16,TGTGCCAGTAGAGAACTAGCGGGGTTCGGCACAGATACGCAGTATTTT,CASRELAGFGTDTQYF
TRBV15,TRBJ2-3,many,TRBD1,12,TGTGCCACCAGCAGGGCAGGGGGTACGCAGTATTTT,CATSRAGGTQYF
TRBV6-5,TRBJ2-1,many,TRBD2,12,TGTGCCAGCAGTTCGAGCGGGATAGGGCAGTTCTTC,CASSSSGIGQFF
TRBV6-2/TRBV6-3,TRBJ1-6,many,.,15,TGTGCCAGCAGTTACGGACAAAAGTATAATTCACCCCTCCACTTT,CASSYGQKYNSPLHF
TRBV12-3/TRBV12-4,TRBJ1-2,many,.,13,TGTGCCAGCAGTCACAGGCGTTTGGGAGGCTACACCTTC,CASSHRRLGGYTF